These 26 T cell receptor beta chains originate from one sample sequenced in a study of PD-1 blockade in mismatch repair-deficient tumors. TCRdb keeps only in-frame clones here, not all; method: immunoSEQ multiplex PCR. The table includes tens of thousands of clones, roughly 80% detected once. The source material was peripheral blood, sampled 12 weeks after starting pembrolizumab. The receptor set was obtained from an adult with mismatch repair-deficient cancer.

The V gene is TRBV28, the J gene TRBJ2-3; D possibly uses TRBD1 or TRBD2 (6 bases each). The CDR3 covers 17 residues. From germline, CDR1 is MDHEN and CDR2 SYDVKM. V shed 3 bases and J shed 4 bases, with 20 bases lying between them. CDR3 residues: CASSFSSGASAADTQYF. DNA for the CDR3: TGTGCCAGCAGTTTCTCTTCGGGGGCTAGCGCTGCAGATACGCAGTATTTT.

The chain employs TRBV19 and TRBJ1-1; D is undetermined. V lost 2 bases and J lost 0, with 7 bases in between. CDR1 and CDR2 from the germline V gene are LNHDA and SQIVND (reference sequence). The CDR3 length is 14 residues. In DNA, the CDR3 is TGTGCCAGTAGTATAACGGGCGTGAACACTGAAGCTTTCTTT. It specifies CASSITGVNTEAFF.

The CDR3 reads CASSLGLAGNTGELFF. CDR3 nucleotide sequence: TGTGCCAGCAGCTTAGGACTAGCGGGAAACACCGGGGAGCTGTTTTTT. This sequence joins TRBV7-3 and TRBJ2-2, with 12 bases aligning to TRBD2. The CDR3 loop spans 16 amino acids. Germline assignment: CDR1 SGHTA and CDR2 FQGTGA. J was trimmed by 2 bases and V by 2 bases; bases with no gene match: 0.

J is TRBJ1-4 and V is TRBV10-3; no definite D call. V was trimmed by 3 bases and J by 4 bases, leaving 21 bases between them. The CDR3 is 18 amino acids. Germline V gene lookup returns CDR1 ENHRY and CDR2 SYGVKD. CDR3 region: CAISDPSSGGSRNEKLFF. The CDR3 DNA is TGTGCCATCAGTGACCCCTCCTCGGGCGGATCACGTAATGAAAAACTGTTTTTT.

The chain couples TRBV19 to TRBJ2-3; no definite D call. Trimming cost V 0 bases and J 4 bases, with 8 bases left between them. The CDR3 contains 14 residues. Germline values: CDR1 LNHDA, CDR2 SQIVND (reference sequence). CDR3 nucleotides: TGTGCCAGTAGTATAGACCCAGGTTCAGATACGCAGTATTTT. Protein: CASSIDPGSDTQYF.

The J gene is TRBJ2-7, the V gene TRBV10-3; no definite D call. Germline lookup yields CDR1 ENHRY and CDR2 SYGVKD. The CDR3 has 12 amino acids. Trimming took 3 bases from V and 1 from J, leaving 4 bases between them. The CDR3 protein is CAISDQSYEQYF. The CDR3 DNA is TGTGCCATCAGTGACCAGTCCTACGAGCAGTACTTC.

This clone was found a few times. J is TRBJ2-7 and V is TRBV4-1, with TRBD1 matching 8 bases. The J segment lost 5 bases and the V segment lost 4 bases, leaving 10 bases of the junction unmatched. The CDR3 covers 15 residues. The germline V gene encodes CDR1 MGHRA and CDR2 YSYEKL. CDR3 DNA: TGCGCCAGCAGCCTATGGACAGGGTTTCGGAACGAGCAGTACTTC. It specifies CASSLWTGFRNEQYF.

The V call is TRBV7-3, the J call TRBJ2-3; D is possibly TRBD1 or TRBD2 (5 bases each). This CDR3 comprises 15 residues. Trimming shortened V by 4 bases and J by 5 bases, and 16 bases separated the two germline ends. In germline, CDR1 is SGHTA, CDR2 FQGTGA. The CDR3 spells CASSSGASSLDTQYF. The CDR3 DNA reads as TGTGCCAGCAGCTCTGGGGCTAGCTCACTAGATACGCAGTATTTT.

Of note for this clone: Germline is not matched at one junction end, which may reflect a read error. The chain combines TRBV27 with TRBJ2-7; the D is unclear. Germline CDR1 reads MNHEY; CDR2 reads SMNVEV (reference sequence). The length of the CDR3 is 15 residues. Written as DNA, the CDR3 is TGTGTCAGCAGTTCTGTCCTGGCCGACACCTACGAGCAGTACTTC. Amino acids: CVSSSVLADTYEQYF.

This chain joins TRBV6-1 and TRBJ2-1, with unresolved D. The CDR3 sequence is 12 residues long. Germline V gene data show CDR1 as MNHNS and CDR2 as SASEGT. V gave up 2 bases and J gave up 8 bases, with 7 bases separating them. The chain's CDR3 is CASSEIRDEQFF. The CDR3 DNA follows: TGTGCCAGCAGTGAAATAAGGGATGAGCAGTTCTTC.

This chain uses TRBV11-2 with TRBJ2-7, with D unresolved. In germline, CDR1 is SGHAT, CDR2 FQNNGV. The V end was cut by 3 bases, the J end by 3 bases, with 9 bases between. This CDR3 has 13 amino acids. CDR3 coding DNA: TGTGCCAGCAGCTTCCAGCGCAACTACGAGCAGTACTTC. Amino acid sequence: CASSFQRNYEQYF.

The CDR3 DNA sequence: TGTGCCAGCAGCGTAGGGCGACAGGGGGCCTTTACCGGGGAGCTGTTTTTT. It specifies CASSVGRQGAFTGELFF. The V call is TRBV9, the J call TRBJ2-2; 10 nucleotides line up with TRBD1. Germline CDR1 reads SGDLS; CDR2 reads YYNGEE. The CDR3 is 17 residues long. The J segment lost 5 bases and the V segment lost 0 bases, leaving 7 bases of the junction unmatched.

The CDR3 region is CASSTSYRGRQPQHF. CDR3 sequence (DNA): TGTGCCAGTAGTACGTCTTACAGGGGAAGACAGCCCCAGCATTTT. This chain uses TRBV19 with TRBJ1-5; 7 nucleotides agree with TRBD1. The germline gives CDR1 LNHDA, CDR2 SQIVND (reference sequence). J was trimmed by 7 bases and V by 4 bases; bases with no gene match: 10. CDR3 length equals 15 residues. Filled out from reference TRBV19 and TRBJ1-5, the complete variable domain reads DGGITQSPKYLFRKEGQNVTLSCEQNLNHDAMYWYRQDPGQGLRLIYYSQIVNDFQKGDIAEGYSVSREKKESFPLTVTSAQKNPTAFYLCASSTSYRGRQPQHFGDGTRLSIL.

The rearrangement uses TRBV6-4 and TRBJ2-2; 12 bases align to TRBD1. This CDR3 is 15 amino acids long. Germline V gene sequence: CDR1 MRHNA, CDR2 SNTAGT. With V trimmed by 6 bases and J by 6 bases, 5 bases remained unmatched. The CDR3 is CASSPGTGGSGELFF. The CDR3 nucleotides are TGTGCCAGCAGCCCCGGGACAGGGGGCTCCGGGGAGCTGTTTTTT.

This clone has only one observation. The chain combines TRBV9 with TRBJ1-1; TRBD1 might be the D (5 bases). V lost 0 bases and J 5 bases, leaving 11 bases between the germline ends. Germline V CDR1 and CDR2: SGDLS, YYNGEE. The CDR3 consists of 14 residues. The CDR3 DNA reads TGTGCCAGCAGCGTAGATCAGGGCGAGACTGAAGCTTTCTTT. As protein: CASSVDQGETEAFF.

The V and J genes are TRBV19 and TRBJ1-2, with 11 positions matching TRBD1. V was pared by 7 bases and J by 3 bases, with 10 bases of the junction left unmatched. The CDR3 is 16 residues long. Germline V gene lookup returns CDR1 LNHDA and CDR2 SQIVND (reference sequence). CDR3 DNA sequence: TGTGCCAGTACCACTACGGGGACAGGGGGACACTATGGCTACACCTTC. It encodes CASTTTGTGGHYGYTF.

This clone was counted between two and nine times. V and J are TRBV7-2 and TRBJ2-5, with no clear D. Trimming removed 1 base from V and 13 bases from J, with 13 bases in between. From germline, CDR1 is SGHTA and CDR2 FQGNSA. CDR3 length: 12 amino acids. Written as DNA, the CDR3 is TGTGCCAGCAGCTTAGACGTGGCCTCCCCGTACTTC. This translates into CASSLDVASPYF. Full variable domain (missing parts from reference TRBV7-2 and TRBJ2-5): GAGVSQSPSNKVTEKGKDVELRCDPISGHTALYWYRQSLGQGLEFLIYFQGNSAPDKSGLPSDRFSAERTGGSVSTLTIQRTQQEDSAVYLCASSLDVASPYFGPGTRLLVL.

This chain uses TRBV6-1 with TRBJ2-4; no clear D gene. Germline V CDR1 and CDR2: MNHNS, SASEGT. CDR3 length equals 13 residues. The V end was cut by 8 bases, the J end by 7 bases, with 15 bases between. The CDR3 DNA reads as TGTGCCAGCCCCCAGCATAAGTCCAACATTCAGTACTTC. Protein sequence: CASPQHKSNIQYF.

This clone is judged medium-sized. V is TRBV7-9 and J is TRBJ2-1; weak D call: TRBD1 (5 bases). The CDR3 sequence is 15 residues long. Trimming left V 0 bases short and J 6 bases short, with 12 bases between. Germline CDR1 SEHNR, CDR2 FQNEAQ (reference sequence). The CDR3 DNA reads as TGTGCCAGCAGCTTAGCGTATACAGGACGCAATGAGCAGTTCTTC. This encodes CASSLAYTGRNEQFF.

This chain joins TRBV6-5 and TRBJ2-2, with 7 nucleotides matching TRBD2. The CDR3 has 15 amino acids. Germline CDR1 and CDR2: MNHEY and SVGAGI. V gave up 7 bases and J gave up 6 bases; unmatched junction bases: 11. The CDR3 DNA reads TGTGCCAGCAAGATAGGTGGCGGGAGCGCCGGGGAGCTGTTTTTT. Translation: CASKIGGGSAGELFF.

The genes are TRBV4-1 and TRBJ1-2; D might be TRBD1 (5 bases). V gave up 4 bases and J gave up 2 bases, with 11 bases separating them. From germline, CDR1 is MGHRA and CDR2 YSYEKL. CDR3 size: 14 residues. Written as DNA, the CDR3 is TGCGCCAGCAGCCCCAGGGTTCTCAACTATGGCTACACCTTC. Translated, it gives CASSPRVLNYGYTF.

This clone was picked up one time. The J gene is TRBJ2-5, the V gene TRBV28; D call uncertain. V was trimmed by 3 bases and J by 7 bases, leaving 12 bases between them. The CDR3 totals 13 residues. Germline V gene lookup returns CDR1 MDHEN and CDR2 SYDVKM. CDR3 in DNA: TGTGCCAGCAGTTTGATCCGCCTGGGGACCCAGTACTTC. Translated: CASSLIRLGTQYF.

This chain connects TRBV25-1 to TRBJ2-1; 9 bases fit TRBD2. Germline lookup yields CDR1 MGHDK and CDR2 SYGVNS. After removal of 6 bases from V and 4 bases from J, the junction contained 7 bases not matched to a gene. The length of the CDR3 is 15 residues. The CDR3 sequence: CASSRGLAMYNEQFF. The CDR3 DNA follows: TGTGCCAGCAGCAGGGGACTAGCTATGTACAATGAGCAGTTCTTC.

J is TRBJ2-1 and V is TRBV12-5; D is perhaps TRBD1 (6 bases). This CDR3 contains 17 residues. V was shortened by 4 bases and J by 4 bases, with 20 bases between the two germline ends. Germline CDR1 LGHNT, CDR2 FRNRAP. The CDR3 DNA sequence: TGTGCTAGTGGTTCGTCTAACCCCATGGACAGTTACAATGAGCAGTTCTTC. Its translation is CASGSSNPMDSYNEQFF.

Comments on this clone: The same CDR3 is also encoded by other DNA sequences in this sample. V is TRBV29-1 and J is TRBJ2-5; 9 nucleotides align to TRBD1. The V and J ends lost 3 bases and 4 bases, in that order; junction bases with no gene match: 6. This CDR3 region has 14 residues. Germline V lookup: CDR1 SQVTM, CDR2 ANQGSEA. The CDR3 sequence is CSVDVPGQGETQYF. DNA for the CDR3: TGCAGCGTTGACGTCCCGGGACAGGGAGAGACCCAGTACTTC.

The chain employs TRBV13 and TRBJ1-1; D remains ambiguous. The V end lost 0 bases, the J end lost 1 base, and 3 bases lay between the germline ends. This CDR3 region has 13 residues. Germline CDR1 reads PRHDT; CDR2 reads FYEKMQ (reference sequence). The CDR3 sequence: CASSLGPNTEAFF. CDR3 coding DNA: TGTGCCAGCAGCTTAGGTCCGAACACTGAAGCTTTCTTT.